The 15 T cell receptor beta chains presented below share a single source sample, sequenced in a study of identical twins. TCRdb analysed the 5' RACE reads with MiXCR anew, one entry per CDR3 protein. The sample has 300,000 to 400,000 distinct CDR3 sequences, about 12% seen once. The data also belong to a second study, concerning yellow fever vaccine responses in identical twins.

Material for sequencing was CD8+ T cells sorted from blood. Receptor source: a woman under 30 in good health.

This clonotype was detected ten times or more. The chain couples TRBV12-3 or TRBV12-4 to TRBJ2-5, with D uncertain. The CDR3 loop spans 14 amino acids. Trimming pared 4 bases from V and 1 base from J, leaving 10 bases between. This CDR3 reads CASSSEVGQETQYF. The DNA of the CDR3 is TGTGCCAGCAGTTCCGAGGTCGGCCAAGAGACCCAGTACTTC.

This clonotype was seen many times. This chain uses TRBV12-3 or TRBV12-4 with TRBJ1-1; D unresolved. V lost 7 bases, J lost 10 bases, and 13 bases lay in between. The CDR3 consists of 11 residues. The CDR3 loop is CASIAGARAFF. CDR3 nucleotide sequence: TGTGCCAGCATCGCGGGAGCCAGAGCTTTCTTT.

This clonotype was seen only a few times. The gene calls are TRBV3-1 and TRBJ1-2; 8 positions agree with TRBD1. V trimming: 5 bases; J trimming: 6 bases; junction bases outside the gene matches: 5. CDR1 LGHDT and CDR2 YNNKEL come from the germline V gene (reference sequence). There are 13 residues in the CDR3. The CDR3 DNA reads TGTGCCAGCAGCTCGGACAGGGTAGATGGCTACACCTTC. As protein: CASSSDRVDGYTF.

This clonotype has only a few counts. V gene TRBV13 combines with J gene TRBJ2-7, with 8 bases that match TRBD2. The junction had 9 bases not matched to a gene; V was cut back by 6 bases and J by 5 bases. Looked up from germline, CDR1 is PRHDT and CDR2 is FYEKMQ (reference sequence). The CDR3 sequence is 14 residues long. Here the CDR3 DNA reads TGTGCCAGCAGTCCTGGAGCGGGAGCTGACGAGCAGTACTTC. Protein product: CASSPGAGADEQYF.

This clonotype was seen a few times. V gene TRBV27 combines with J gene TRBJ2-2; possibly TRBD1 or TRBD2 for D (6 bases each). This CDR3 has 16 amino acids. The germline gives CDR1 MNHEY, CDR2 SMNVEV (reference sequence). V was pared by 5 bases and J by 6 bases, with 19 bases between. CDR3 sequence reads: CASSPGRGRLAGELFF. DNA for the CDR3: TGTGCCAGCAGTCCGGGTCGGGGGCGGTTGGCCGGGGAGCTGTTTTTT.

In its sample, this clonotype was seen a few times. This chain links TRBV28 with TRBJ1-2, with 10 bases fitting TRBD1. There are 16 residues in the CDR3. J lost 4 bases, V lost 2 bases, and 7 bases had no gene match. CDR1 is MDHEN and CDR2 is SYDVKM in the germline V gene. The CDR3 is CASSLGTGEAFYGYTF. The CDR3 nucleotides are TGTGCCAGCAGTTTAGGGACAGGGGAAGCTTTCTATGGCTACACCTTC.

The chain combines TRBV2 with TRBJ2-1, with D perhaps matching TRBD2 (5 bases). Germline assignment: CDR1 SNHLY and CDR2 FYNNEI. CDR3 length equals 12 residues. V was shortened by 10 bases and J by 7 bases, with 14 bases between the two germline ends. The CDR3 DNA reads TGTGCCAACCCCGGGGAAGGGAATGAGCAGTTCTTC. Translated: CANPGEGNEQFF.

This clonotype has more than one count but fewer than ten. This chain uses TRBV2 with TRBJ2-5; D is possibly TRBD2 (6 bases). The CDR3 spans 12 residues. The ends were cut back, 8 bases at V and 7 bases at J, with 14 bases in the middle. Germline CDR1 reads SNHLY; CDR2 reads FYNNEI. The CDR3 region is CASGDSTGTQYF. The DNA of the CDR3 is TGTGCCAGCGGGGACTCAACGGGGACCCAGTACTTC.

There are many counts of this clonotype. J is TRBJ1-5 and V is TRBV2; D possibly corresponds to TRBD1 (5 bases). The CDR3 consists of 15 residues. The germline V gene encodes CDR1 SNHLY and CDR2 FYNNEI. Trimming removed 2 bases from V and 0 bases from J, with 8 bases in between. As DNA, the CDR3 is TGTGCCAGCAGTGAATCGGGGGATAGCAATCAGCCCCAGCATTTT. Translated: CASSESGDSNQPQHF.

V usage is TRBV6-6 and J usage is TRBJ2-7; D possibly corresponds to TRBD2 (5 bases). The length of the CDR3 is 13 residues. Germline lookup yields CDR1 MNHNY and CDR2 SVGAGI (reference sequence). V lost 8 bases, J lost 2 bases, and 13 bases lay in between. The CDR3 is CASCVQTTYEQYF. The CDR3 DNA reads TGTGCCAGCTGTGTGCAGACTACCTACGAGCAGTACTTC.

At least ten counts were recorded for this clonotype. The CDR3 sequence: CSVGPGYEQFF. In nucleotides, the CDR3 is TGCAGCGTTGGCCCCGGGTATGAGCAGTTCTTC. This chain uses TRBV29-1 with TRBJ2-1; D is unclear. The CDR3 length is 11 residues. V lost 4 bases to trimming and J lost 8 bases, with 9 bases between them. Germline CDR1 SQVTM, CDR2 ANQGSEA.

This clonotype was recorded a few times. V usage is TRBV20-1 and J usage is TRBJ2-1; tentative D call: TRBD1 (7 bases). The CDR3 runs 13 residues. The V end was cut by 7 bases, the J end by 8 bases, with 18 bases between. CDR1 and CDR2 (germline): DFQATT, SNEGSKA (reference sequence). The CDR3 reads CSVQGGWIDEQFF. CDR3 nucleotide sequence: TGCAGTGTTCAGGGGGGCTGGATCGATGAGCAGTTCTTC.

This clonotype has just a few counts. The chain links TRBV28 to TRBJ2-7, with 7 bases matching TRBD1. The trim removed 5 bases at V and 3 bases at J, leaving 7 bases unmatched. The germline V gene encodes CDR1 MDHEN and CDR2 SYDVKM. The CDR3 spans 14 residues. The CDR3 loop reads CASSIGQAHYEQYF. The DNA of the CDR3 is TGTGCCAGCAGTATCGGACAGGCTCACTACGAGCAGTACTTC.

The chain employs TRBV4-2 and TRBJ2-5; TRBD2 matches 11 bases. Losses at the gene ends were 2 bases for V and 2 bases for J; bases not matched to a gene: 7. Germline V gene data show CDR1 as LGHNA and CDR2 as YNFKEQ. This CDR3 is built from 17 residues. The CDR3 here is CASSQPLAGGVQETQYF. The CDR3 nucleotides read TGTGCCAGCAGCCAACCGCTAGCGGGGGGCGTACAAGAGACCCAGTACTTC.

This clonotype showed up just a few times. The chain combines TRBV28 with TRBJ1-6; no definite D call. V was trimmed by 3 bases and J by 10 bases, leaving 10 bases between them. This CDR3 region has 13 residues. The germline V gene has CDR1 MDHEN and CDR2 SYDVKM. For the CDR3, the DNA is TGTGCCAGCAGTTTGTCTGATGGGTCACCCCTCCACTTT. It translates to CASSLSDGSPLHF.